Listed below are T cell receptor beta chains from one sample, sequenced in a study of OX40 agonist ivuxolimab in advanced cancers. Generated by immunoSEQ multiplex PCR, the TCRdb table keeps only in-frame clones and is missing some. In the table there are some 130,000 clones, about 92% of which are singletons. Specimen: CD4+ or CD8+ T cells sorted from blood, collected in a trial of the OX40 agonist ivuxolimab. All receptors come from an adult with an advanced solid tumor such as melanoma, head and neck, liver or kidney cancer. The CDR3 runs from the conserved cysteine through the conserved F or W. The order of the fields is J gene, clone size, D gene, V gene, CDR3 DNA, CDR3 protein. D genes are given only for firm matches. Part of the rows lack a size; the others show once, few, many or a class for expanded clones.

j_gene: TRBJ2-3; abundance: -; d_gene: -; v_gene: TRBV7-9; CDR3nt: TGTGCCAGCAGCCCAAGGGGAGCGGTGGGCACAGATACGCAGTATTTT; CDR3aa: CASSPRGAVGTDTQYF
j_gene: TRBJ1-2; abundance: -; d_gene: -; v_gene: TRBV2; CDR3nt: TGTGCCAGCAGGGTGGGGCAGCTAGGAGGCTACACCTTC; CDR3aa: CASRVGQLGGYTF
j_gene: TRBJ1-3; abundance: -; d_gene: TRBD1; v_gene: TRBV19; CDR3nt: TGTGCCACCCAGACAGGGACAACTGGAAACACCATATATTTT; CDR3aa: CATQTGTTGNTIYF
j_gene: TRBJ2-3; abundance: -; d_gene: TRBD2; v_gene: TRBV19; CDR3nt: TGTGCCAGTAGTTACGGACTAGTGCCCACAGATACGCAGTATTTT; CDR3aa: CASSYGLVPTDTQYF
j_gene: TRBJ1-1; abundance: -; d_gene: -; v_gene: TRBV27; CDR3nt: TGTGCCAGCAGTTTATCGGGAGCTTTCTTT; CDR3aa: CASSLSGAFF
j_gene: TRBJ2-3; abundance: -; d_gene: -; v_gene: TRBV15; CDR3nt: TGTGCCACCAGCAGGTCTAGGGGAACCGGCCACTCAGATACGCAGTATTTT; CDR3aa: CATSRSRGTGHSDTQYF
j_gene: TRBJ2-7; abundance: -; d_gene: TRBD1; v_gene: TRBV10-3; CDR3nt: TGTGCCATCAGCGGGACAGTTTGGTACGAGCAGTACTTT; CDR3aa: CAISGTVWYEQYF
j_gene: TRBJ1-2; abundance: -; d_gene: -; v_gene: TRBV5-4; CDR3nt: TGTGCCAGCAGCGGGGGGGGCGCAGGGTTCGCGGAAGGCTACACCTTC; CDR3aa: CASSGGGAGFAEGYTF
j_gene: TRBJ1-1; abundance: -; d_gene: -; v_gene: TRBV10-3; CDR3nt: TGTGCCATCAGTGAGGTGGGCAGGGCACATACTGAAGCTTTCTTT; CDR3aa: CAISEVGRAHTEAFF
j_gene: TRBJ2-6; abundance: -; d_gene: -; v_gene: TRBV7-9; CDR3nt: TGTGCCAGCAGCCGCATGCAGGGTACGACCTTTGGGGCCAACGTCCTGACTTTC; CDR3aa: CASSRMQGTTFGANVLTF
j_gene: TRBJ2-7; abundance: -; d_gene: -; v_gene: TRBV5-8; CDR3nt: TGTGCCAGCAGCTTGAAACAGTCGGGCGAGCAGTACTTC; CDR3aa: CASSLKQSGEQYF
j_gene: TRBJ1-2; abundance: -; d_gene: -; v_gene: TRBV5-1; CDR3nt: TGCGCCACCACAACGGACCTGGAAGGTGGCTACACCTTC; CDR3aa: CATTTDLEGGYTF
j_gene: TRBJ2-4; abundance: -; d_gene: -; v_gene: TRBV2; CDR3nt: TGTGCCAGCAGCGCTAACCGGGACGACATTCAGTACTTC; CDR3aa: CASSANRDDIQYF
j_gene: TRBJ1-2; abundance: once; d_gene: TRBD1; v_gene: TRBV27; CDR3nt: TGTGCCAGCAGTCGACGGACAGGAGGGCTGCTTGATTATGGCTACACCTTC; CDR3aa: CASSRRTGGLLDYGYTF
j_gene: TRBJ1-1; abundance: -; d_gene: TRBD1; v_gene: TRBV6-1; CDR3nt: TGTGCCAGCATATTAGGACAGGGGGTGGGAGCTTTCTTT; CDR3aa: CASILGQGVGAFF
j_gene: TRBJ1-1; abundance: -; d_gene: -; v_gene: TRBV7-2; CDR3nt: TGTGCCAGCAGCCTTGGGGGCGGTCGGAACACTGAAGCTTTCTTT; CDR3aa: CASSLGGGRNTEAFF
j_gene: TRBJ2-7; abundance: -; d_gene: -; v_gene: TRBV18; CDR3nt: TGTGCCAGCTCAAGGACCGGGTCTTCATCCTACGAGCAGTACTTC; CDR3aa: CASSRTGSSSYEQYF
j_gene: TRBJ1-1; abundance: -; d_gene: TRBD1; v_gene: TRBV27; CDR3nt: TGTGCCAGCAGTTATACAGGGGGCACTGAAGCTTTCTTT; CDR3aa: CASSYTGGTEAFF
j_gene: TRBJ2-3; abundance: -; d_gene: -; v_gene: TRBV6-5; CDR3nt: TGTGCCAGCAGTTACTCCCAACAGGGATACACAGATACGCAGTATTTT; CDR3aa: CASSYSQQGYTDTQYF
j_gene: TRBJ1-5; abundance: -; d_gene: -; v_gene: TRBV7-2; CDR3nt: TGTGCCAGCAGCTTAAGGCCTTATCAGCCCCAGCATTTT; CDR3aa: CASSLRPYQPQHF
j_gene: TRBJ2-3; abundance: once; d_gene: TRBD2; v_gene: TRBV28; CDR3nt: TGTGCCAGTGGTAGCGGGAGAGGGGGTTGGACAGATACGCAGTATTTT; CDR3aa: CASGSGRGGWTDTQYF
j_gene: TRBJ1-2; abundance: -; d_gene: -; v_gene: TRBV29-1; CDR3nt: TGCAGCGTTGAAGACGACAGGTTCGGTAGTCGTGGCTACACCTTC; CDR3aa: CSVEDDRFGSRGYTF
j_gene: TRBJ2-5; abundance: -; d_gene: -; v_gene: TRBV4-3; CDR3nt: TGCGCCAGCAGCCAAGATAGAGTACACTCTGGGGCAGAGACCCAGTACTTC; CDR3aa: CASSQDRVHSGAETQYF
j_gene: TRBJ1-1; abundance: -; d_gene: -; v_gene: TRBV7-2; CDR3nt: TGTGCCAGCAGCCTGACTGTAGGAGGGGGAGCTTTCTTT; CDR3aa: CASSLTVGGGAFF
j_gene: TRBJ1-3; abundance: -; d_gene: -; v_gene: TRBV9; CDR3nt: TGTGCCAGCAGCGTAGAGCGGGGCCAACCGGCCTCTGGAAACACCATATATTTT; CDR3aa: CASSVERGQPASGNTIYF
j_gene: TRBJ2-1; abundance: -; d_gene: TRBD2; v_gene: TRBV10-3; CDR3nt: TGTGCCATCAGCCAGCTAGCGGGAGGGACCAATGAGCAGTTCTTC; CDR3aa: CAISQLAGGTNEQFF
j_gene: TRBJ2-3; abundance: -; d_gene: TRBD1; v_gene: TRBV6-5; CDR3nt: TGTGCCAGCACCATGACAGGGGTTATCACAGATACGCAGTATTTT; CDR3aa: CASTMTGVITDTQYF
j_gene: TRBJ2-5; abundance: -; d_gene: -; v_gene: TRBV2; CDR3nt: TGTGCCAGCAAGGGTGGCGGGGCGGGGACCCAGTACTTC; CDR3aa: CASKGGGAGTQYF
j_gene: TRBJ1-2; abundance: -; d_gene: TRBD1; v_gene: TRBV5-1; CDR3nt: TGCGCCAGCAGCGGGGCCGCCGGGACAGGAACCTATGGCTACACCTTC; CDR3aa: CASSGAAGTGTYGYTF
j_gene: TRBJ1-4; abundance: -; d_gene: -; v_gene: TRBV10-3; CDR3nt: TGTGCCATCAGTGAGCCAACTGCAACTAATGAAAAACTGTTTTTT; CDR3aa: CAISEPTATNEKLFF
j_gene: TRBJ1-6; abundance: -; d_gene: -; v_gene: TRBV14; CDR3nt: TGTGCCAGCAGCCAAAATTCACCCCTCCACTTT; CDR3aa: CASSQNSPLHF
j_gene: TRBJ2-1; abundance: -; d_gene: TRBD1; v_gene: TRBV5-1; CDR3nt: TGCGCCAGCAGCACAAACAGGGGCCGGGATGAGCAGTTCTTC; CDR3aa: CASSTNRGRDEQFF
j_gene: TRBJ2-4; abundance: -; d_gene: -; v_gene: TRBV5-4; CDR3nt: TGTGCCAGCAGCTTGTCTTCTCAAAACATTCAGTACTTC; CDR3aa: CASSLSSQNIQYF
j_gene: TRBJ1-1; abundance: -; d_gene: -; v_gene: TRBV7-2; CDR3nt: TGTGCCAGCAGCTCCGACAGGAACACTGAAGCTTTCTTT; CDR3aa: CASSSDRNTEAFF
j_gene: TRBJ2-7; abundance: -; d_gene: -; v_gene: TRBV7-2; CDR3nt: TGTGCCAGCAGCTTAATAGGTTCCTCCTACGAGCAGTACTTC; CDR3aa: CASSLIGSSYEQYF
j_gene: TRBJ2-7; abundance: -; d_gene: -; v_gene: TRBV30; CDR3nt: TGTGCCTGGGATCGGTCCTACGAGCAGTACTTC; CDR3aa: CAWDRSYEQYF
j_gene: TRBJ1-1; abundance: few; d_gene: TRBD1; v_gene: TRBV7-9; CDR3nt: TGTGCCAGCAGCCCCCGGACAGGGACCACTGAAGCTTTCTTT; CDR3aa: CASSPRTGTTEAFF
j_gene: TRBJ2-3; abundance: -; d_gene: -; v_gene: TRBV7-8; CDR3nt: TGTGCCAGCAGCTGGGGCAGGGTCCTAGATACGCAGTATTTT; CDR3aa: CASSWGRVLDTQYF
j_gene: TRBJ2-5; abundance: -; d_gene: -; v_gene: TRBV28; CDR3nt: TGTGCCAGCAGGGGCACCCTAAAAGGGCAGTACTTC; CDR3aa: CASRGTLKGQYF
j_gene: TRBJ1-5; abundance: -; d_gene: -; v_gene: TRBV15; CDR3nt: TGTGCCACCAGCAGACCGGGGGAACTCCAGCCCCAGCATTTT; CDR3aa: CATSRPGELQPQHF
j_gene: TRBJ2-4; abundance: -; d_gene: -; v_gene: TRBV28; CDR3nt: TGTGCCAGCAGTTTCGGGACGGGGGAGAAGTACTTC; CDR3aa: CASSFGTGEKYF